These 21 T cell receptor beta chains were sequenced from one sample in a study of blood T cell repertoires in COVID-19. Data came from immunoSEQ multiplex PCR; TCRdb stores just in-frame clones and leaves some out. The data hold under 200,000 clones, with about 90% observed a single time. Material for sequencing was peripheral blood. All receptors derive from a woman in her seventies with acute or convalescent COVID-19.

The V gene is TRBV25-1, the J gene TRBJ2-5, with TRBD1 as a possible D gene (5 bases). V lost 1 base and J 4 bases, leaving 13 bases between the germline ends. Germline V gives CDR1 MGHDK, CDR2 SYGVNS. This CDR3 comprises 15 residues. Written as DNA, the CDR3 is TGTGCCAGCAGTGAATGGGGCAGGGCACCAGAGACCCAGTACTTC. Its translation is CASSEWGRAPETQYF.

This chain links TRBV9 with TRBJ2-1; 8 bases align to TRBD2. V lost 5 bases to trimming and J lost 2 bases; unmatched junction nucleotides: 12. Germline CDR1 is SGDLS and CDR2 is YYNGEE. CDR3 length: 17 amino acids. The DNA for the CDR3 is TGTGCCAGCAGTTTACCACGAGGGCGGGAGGCCTACAATGAGCAGTTCTTC. Amino acid sequence: CASSLPRGREAYNEQFF.

The V gene is TRBV28, the J gene TRBJ1-3; perhaps TRBD1 as D (5 bases). Trimming stripped 7 bases from V and 0 bases from J, with 13 bases between. CDR1 is MDHEN and CDR2 is SYDVKM in the germline V gene. The CDR3 sequence is 15 residues long. In DNA form, the CDR3 reads TGTGCCAGCATCAAAGGGGCCAGCTCTGGAAACACCATATATTTT. This gives the protein CASIKGASSGNTIYF.

The chain recombines TRBV18 with TRBJ1-1; 8 bases are shared with TRBD1. Germline V lookup: CDR1 KGHSH, CDR2 LQKENI. With V trimmed by 3 bases and J by 4 bases, 4 bases remained unmatched. The CDR3 contains 14 residues. CDR3 protein: CASSPSTGGTEAFF. In DNA form, the CDR3 reads TGTGCCAGCTCACCTTCTACAGGGGGCACTGAAGCTTTCTTT.

The chain is built from TRBV11-2 and TRBJ2-1; TRBD2 matches 12 bases. The CDR3 is made up of 16 amino acids. The germline gives CDR1 SGHAT, CDR2 FQNNGV. The V and J ends lost 1 base and 4 bases, in that order; junction bases with no gene match: 2. The CDR3 region has the DNA TGTGCCAGCAGCTTAGGGACTAGCGGGATTTACAATGAGCAGTTCTTC. Translating it yields CASSLGTSGIYNEQFF.

This clone was detected a few times. V gene TRBV18 combines with J gene TRBJ2-7; a weak D match, TRBD2 (6 bases). From germline, CDR1 is KGHSH and CDR2 LQKENI. Trimming took off 1 base at V and 2 bases at J, with 21 bases between the two ends. This CDR3 region has 18 residues. CDR3 nucleotide sequence: TGTGCCAGCTCACCACTCTTGGGGTCGGCGGGAAAGACCTACGAGCAGTACTTC. Residues: CASSPLLGSAGKTYEQYF.

This clone came up a few times. V and J are TRBV9 and TRBJ2-1, with TRBD2 matching over 10 bases. The CDR3 extends over 18 amino acids. The germline CDR1 and CDR2 sequences are SGDLS and YYNGEE. After removal of 2 bases from V and 8 bases from J, the junction contained 16 bases not matched to a gene. CDR3 sequence: CASSVGRQGLALFDEQFF. DNA for the CDR3: TGTGCCAGCAGCGTCGGGAGGCAGGGACTAGCGCTATTCGATGAGCAGTTCTTC.

This clone was recorded a few times. J is TRBJ1-3 and V is TRBV2, with D unclear. The V and J ends lost 3 bases and 0 bases respectively, with 9 bases between them. Germline assignment: CDR1 SNHLY and CDR2 FYNNEI. This CDR3 spans 15 amino acids. The CDR3 sequence is CASSDGRLSGNTIYF. The CDR3 region has the DNA TGTGCCAGCAGTGATGGCCGCCTCTCTGGAAACACCATATATTTT.

This rearrangement joins TRBV6-2 or TRBV6-3 to TRBJ1-4; D may be TRBD1 (6 bases). CDR1 is MNHEY, CDR2 SVGEGT, per germline. V lost 6 bases, J lost 7 bases, and 18 bases lay in between. CDR3 length equals 15 residues. This CDR3 is CASSSGQGGFEKLFF. DNA of the CDR3: TGTGCCAGCAGCTCCGGACAAGGGGGATTTGAAAAACTGTTTTTT.

This chain connects TRBV6-5 to TRBJ1-1; D is possibly TRBD1 (6 bases). The CDR3 has 14 amino acids. Between the trimmed V and J ends, which lost 9 bases and 0 bases, there was a span of 14 bases. Germline-derived CDR1 and CDR2 are MNHEY and SVGAGI. In DNA, the CDR3 is TGTGCCAGTCAGGGGAGGGGTCTGAACACTGAAGCTTTCTTT. This encodes CASQGRGLNTEAFF.

The V and J genes are TRBV6-5 and TRBJ2-1; TRBD2 is a possible D gene (6 bases). The CDR3 loop spans 12 amino acids. The V and J ends lost 0 bases and 10 bases respectively, with 7 bases between them. Germline values: CDR1 MNHEY, CDR2 SVGAGI. This CDR3 reads CASSYSGGEQFF. CDR3 coding DNA: TGTGCCAGCAGTTACTCGGGGGGAGAGCAGTTCTTC.

This clone occurred once. The chain joins TRBV19 to TRBJ2-7; TRBD2 aligns across 9 bases. CDR1 is LNHDA and CDR2 is SQIVND in the germline V gene (reference sequence). After removal of 7 bases from V and 5 bases from J, the junction contained 6 bases not matched to a gene. The CDR3 runs 13 residues. The CDR3 nucleotides are TGTGCCAGTACAGAATCTAGCGGGAACGAGCAGTACTTC. This encodes CASTESSGNEQYF. Full variable domain (rest looked up from reference TRBV19 and TRBJ2-7): DGGITQSPKYLFRKEGQNVTLSCEQNLNHDAMYWYRQDPGQGLRLIYYSQIVNDFQKGDIAEGYSVSREKKESFPLTVTSAQKNPTAFYLCASTESSGNEQYFGPGTRLTVT.

V and J are TRBV7-2 and TRBJ1-6, with D perhaps matching TRBD1 (6 bases). Germline V gene lookup returns CDR1 SGHTA and CDR2 FQGNSA. The CDR3 length is 19 residues. V lost 4 bases to trimming and J lost 1 base, with 20 bases between them. This CDR3 reads CASSSRDGGSWSYNSPLHF. In DNA form, the CDR3 reads TGTGCCAGCAGCTCGAGGGATGGGGGCAGTTGGTCCTATAATTCACCCCTCCACTTT.

J is TRBJ1-1 and V is TRBV3-1 (or the pseudogene TRBV3-2); 7 nucleotides align to TRBD1. Germline V gene data show CDR1 as LGHDT and CDR2 as YNNKEL (reference sequence). The V gene end was trimmed by 5 bases and the J gene end by 0 bases; junction bases not matched to a gene: 6. CDR3 length: 15 residues. The CDR3 DNA sequence: TGTGCCAGCAGCTCAGGGGGGAGTTTGAACACTGAAGCTTTCTTT. Its translation is CASSSGGSLNTEAFF.

As concerns this clone: This sample also contains other DNA sequences that code for the same CDR3. This chain links TRBV5-1 with TRBJ1-3; D not certain. Trimming removed 0 bases at V and 0 bases at J, with 7 bases between. Germline lookup yields CDR1 SGHRS and CDR2 YFSETQ. The CDR3 contains 15 residues. In DNA form, the CDR3 reads TGCGCCAGCAGCTTGGCCGGTATCTCTGGAAACACCATATATTTT. Encoded protein: CASSLAGISGNTIYF.

This clone was counted between two and nine times. The CDR3 sequence: CASVQGAQYSNQPQHF. The CDR3 DNA reads TGTGCCAGTGTACAGGGAGCCCAATATAGCAATCAGCCCCAGCATTTT. The chain couples TRBV19 to TRBJ1-5, with a possible D match to TRBD1 (6 bases). This CDR3 region has 16 residues. Germline V gives CDR1 LNHDA, CDR2 SQIVND (reference sequence). The ends were cut back, 8 bases at V and 0 bases at J, with 17 bases in the middle.

This clone was picked up one time. The chain has TRBV27 and TRBJ2-1, with D tentatively TRBD2 (5 bases). Trimming took off 10 bases at V and 8 bases at J, with 24 bases between the two ends. This CDR3 has 15 amino acids. CDR1 and CDR2 from the germline V gene are MNHEY and SMNVEV (reference sequence). This CDR3 reads CAIRSRALQSYEQFF. The CDR3, as DNA: TGTGCCATCCGCTCGAGGGCCCTTCAGAGTTATGAGCAGTTCTTC.

The CDR3 reads CASSADGTGVHKDYGYTF. The DNA of the CDR3 is TGCGCCAGCAGCGCCGACGGGACAGGGGTCCATAAGGACTATGGCTACACCTTC. This rearrangement joins TRBV5-1 to TRBJ1-2, with TRBD1 matching 10 bases. The V gene end was trimmed by 4 bases and the J gene end by 3 bases; junction bases not matched to a gene: 15. The V gene's germline CDR1 is SGHRS and CDR2 YFSETQ. CDR3 length: 18 residues.

J is TRBJ1-2 and V is TRBV9; 8 bases are shared with TRBD1. Looked up from germline, CDR1 is SGDLS and CDR2 is YYNGEE. The CDR3 consists of 14 residues. V trimming: 3 bases; J trimming: 3 bases; junction bases outside the gene matches: 4. CDR3 residues: CASSAQTGDYGYTF. CDR3 coding DNA: TGTGCCAGCAGCGCCCAGACAGGGGACTATGGCTACACCTTC.

The chain combines TRBV4-1 with TRBJ2-2, with 9 bases fitting TRBD2. In germline, CDR1 is MGHRA, CDR2 YSYEKL. The CDR3 has 16 amino acids. The ends lost 4 bases at V and 1 base at J; junction bases unmatched: 4. The CDR3, as DNA: TGCGCCAGCAGCCCGGGGACTAGCAGGAACACCGGGGAGCTGTTTTTT. It is translated as CASSPGTSRNTGELFF.

The rearrangement joins TRBV10-1 to TRBJ2-7; 12 positions match TRBD2. The V gene's germline CDR1 is WNHNN and CDR2 SYGVQD (reference sequence). This CDR3 contains 15 residues. Germline trimming cut 3 bases from V and 3 bases from J; bases unmatched to any gene: 3. The CDR3 loop reads CASSEGLAGYYEQYF. CDR3 nucleotide sequence: TGCGCCAGCAGTGAAGGACTAGCGGGGTACTACGAGCAGTACTTC.